The source of this T cell receptor (beta chain) is a study of blood T cell repertoires in COVID-19. Study-wide background: Acute-phase and convalescent COVID-19 samples originated in the United States, Italy and Spain. T cells, B-cell-depleted T cells, or PBMCs provided the cDNA or gDNA that served as material.

Seattle-derived patients entered the study during active infection and were followed longitudinally. Only a few counts were recorded for this clone. V was pared by 4 bases and J by 3 bases, with 4 bases of the junction left unmatched. This CDR3 has 14 amino acids. Germline CDR1 is SGHRS and CDR2 is YFSETQ. In the original workflow: Reference gene primer amplification in the assay estimated nucleated cell counts. Here immunoSEQ multiplex PCR was the method, and the copy in TCRdb shows in-frame clones only, minus some. D and trimming come from the DNA, and the V and J calls and clone size come from that table. The sample shows 270,000 or so clones, 90% of them seen only once.

The source of this sequence is a woman aged 60-75 years with COVID-19, enrolled during active disease. The genes are TRBV5-1 and TRBJ2-1, with 7 positions matching TRBD2. Material: peripheral blood. The CDR3 DNA reads TGCGCCAGCAGCCCTCGGGGGGACTACAATGAGCAGTTCTTC. Amino acid sequence: CASSPRGDYNEQFF.